The 24 T cell receptor beta chains reported below all come from one sample, sequenced in a study of blood T cell repertoires in COVID-19. Produced via immunoSEQ multiplex PCR; TCRdb's table is partial and in-frame only. The sample includes 130,000 to 150,000 clones, 87% of them seen just once. The sample comprised PBMCs or T cells enriched from blood (not recorded which). The receptors here all came from a man aged 60 to 75 who had recovered from COVID-19.

The rearrangement joins TRBV10-2 to TRBJ1-2; D gene uncertain. V dropped 8 bases and J dropped 3 bases, with 16 bases sitting between them. CDR1 is WSHSY, CDR2 SAAADI, per germline. CDR3 length: 14 residues. The DNA for the CDR3 is TGCGCCAGCGGCTCGGGAAGACACTACTATGGCTACACCTTC. This gives the protein CASGSGRHYYGYTF.

This chain links TRBV6-5 with TRBJ2-3, with D perhaps matching TRBD1 (6 bases). V shed 5 bases and J shed 8 bases, with 20 bases lying between them. Germline loops: CDR1 MNHEY, CDR2 SVGAGI. The CDR3 has 15 amino acids. The CDR3 reads CASSLGTISLGTQYF. The CDR3 DNA reads as TGTGCCAGCAGTCTCGGGACAATTTCCCTAGGTACGCAGTATTTT.

The chain carries TRBV6-1 and TRBJ1-5, with a possible D match to TRBD1 (5 bases). Trimming removed 3 bases at V and 0 bases at J, with 9 bases between. This CDR3 has 15 residues. Per the germline V gene, CDR1 is MNHNS and CDR2 is SASEGT. CDR3 sequence (DNA): TGTGCCAGCAGTGACAGACAGATTAGCAATCAGCCCCAGCATTTT. It translates to CASSDRQISNQPQHF.

This sequence joins TRBV15 and TRBJ1-2, with no clear D. Per the germline V gene, CDR1 is LNHNV and CDR2 is YYDKDF (reference sequence). V was trimmed by 8 bases and J by 2 bases, leaving 15 bases between them. This CDR3 comprises 14 residues. The CDR3 bases are TGTGCCACCGAGCCCCTAGGACTGAACTATGGCTACACCTTC. This codes for CATEPLGLNYGYTF.

The rearrangement joins TRBV7-9 to TRBJ1-1; D unclear. Deletions cut 5 bases from V and 3 bases from J, with 10 bases between. The germline V gene encodes CDR1 SEHNR and CDR2 FQNEAQ (reference sequence). The CDR3 consists of 13 residues. The CDR3 reads CASSIQADTEAFF. For the CDR3, the DNA is TGTGCCAGCAGCATCCAGGCTGACACTGAAGCTTTCTTT. The whole variable domain, remainder taken from reference TRBV7-9 and TRBJ1-1, is DTGVSQNPRHKITKRGQNVTFRCDPISEHNRLYWYRQTLGQGPEFLTYFQNEAQLEKSRLLSDRFSAERPKGSFSTLEIQRTEQGDSAMYLCASSIQADTEAFFGQGTRLTVV.

This clone has more than one count but fewer than ten. CDR3 in DNA: TGTGCCAGCAGTTTGATGGCAGGGGGAAACACTGAAGCTTTCTTT. Protein product: CASSLMAGGNTEAFF. The chain is built from TRBV27 and TRBJ1-1; the match to TRBD1 covers 7 bases. This CDR3 has 15 residues. CDR1 MNHEY and CDR2 SMNVEV come from the germline V gene (reference sequence). V shed 3 bases, J shed 2 bases, and the junction held 6 bases outside the gene matches.

With regard to this clone: At one end, the junction sequence differs from germline, possibly due to a read error. This chain links TRBV19 with TRBJ1-4; D is undetermined. The germline V gene encodes CDR1 LNHDA and CDR2 SQIVND (reference sequence). The CDR3 sequence is 14 residues long. The CDR3, as DNA: TGTGCAAGTAGGGAGGCACCAGCTAATGAAAAACTGTTTTTT. This codes for CASREAPANEKLFF. Full variable domain (outside the CDR3, taken from reference TRBV19 and TRBJ1-4): DGGITQSPKYLFRKEGQNVTLSCEQNLNHDAMYWYRQDPGQGLRLIYYSQIVNDFQKGDIAEGYSVSREKKESFPLTVTSAQKNPTAFYLCASREAPANEKLFFGSGTQLSVL.

The chain joins TRBV30 to TRBJ1-2, with D tentatively TRBD1 (6 bases). This CDR3 comprises 15 residues. The germline V gene has CDR1 GTSNPN and CDR2 SVGIG (reference sequence). V gave up 4 bases and J gave up 10 bases, with 25 bases separating them. The DNA of the CDR3 is TGTGCCTGGACCTCCTATTCCGGGACACAGATTTACTACACCTTC. Protein sequence: CAWTSYSGTQIYYTF.

Written as DNA, the CDR3 is TGTGCCAGGCCAACAGGGCAAGAGACCCAGTACTTC. Translation: CARPTGQETQYF. This chain links TRBV12-3 or TRBV12-4 with TRBJ2-5; maybe TRBD1 (6 bases). Trimming stripped 9 bases from V and 2 bases from J, with 10 bases between. This CDR3 is 12 amino acids long.

V and J are TRBV5-1 and TRBJ2-5; D is undetermined. Germline CDR1 SGHRS, CDR2 YFSETQ. V was clipped by 0 bases and J by 0 bases, with 9 bases between them. The CDR3 has 15 amino acids. DNA for the CDR3: TGCGCCAGCAGCTTGGCCCTAGGATACCAAGAGACCCAGTACTTC. As protein: CASSLALGYQETQYF.

This clone was counted a single time. The chain has TRBV7-6 and TRBJ1-1; no reliable D call. The V end lost 5 bases, the J end lost 8 bases, and 12 bases lay between the germline ends. The CDR3 loop spans 12 amino acids. Germline loops: CDR1 SGHVS, CDR2 FNYEAQ. CDR3 DNA: TGTGCCAGCAGCCTGGGCACTGGGGAAGCTTTCTTT. Amino acids: CASSLGTGEAFF.

This clone has a single count. The rearrangement joins TRBV5-8 to TRBJ2-5; maybe TRBD2 (5 bases). CDR1 and CDR2 from the germline V gene are SGHTS and YDEGEE. The CDR3 extends over 12 amino acids. V lost 4 bases, J lost 5 bases, and 9 bases lay in between. Written as DNA, the CDR3 is TGTGCCAGCAGCCCCAGGAGGGAGACCCAGTACTTC. Translating it yields CASSPRRETQYF.

CDR3 coding DNA: TGTGCCAGCAGTTCCGGGACAGGGGAATACAATGAGCAGTTCTTC. This codes for CASSSGTGEYNEQFF. The gene calls are TRBV28 and TRBJ2-1; 10 bases line up with TRBD1. Germline V gene sequence: CDR1 MDHEN, CDR2 SYDVKM. This CDR3 is 15 amino acids long. J gave up 4 bases and V 4 bases, and 4 bases lay outside the gene matches.

The rearrangement joins TRBV10-1 to TRBJ1-2; D unclear. There are 13 residues in the CDR3. The germline CDR1 and CDR2 sequences are WNHNN and SYGVQD (reference sequence). V was pared by 0 bases and J by 4 bases, with 6 bases between. CDR3 amino acids: CASSESPVYGYTF. DNA of the CDR3: TGCGCCAGCAGTGAGTCCCCAGTCTATGGCTACACCTTC.

V and J are TRBV20-1 and TRBJ2-1; D is perhaps TRBD2 (6 bases). Trimming pared 3 bases from V and 9 bases from J, leaving 21 bases between. From germline, CDR1 is DFQATT and CDR2 SNEGSKA (reference sequence). This CDR3 region has 15 residues. This CDR3 is CSASRTVRMGGEQFF. The CDR3 region has the DNA TGCAGTGCTAGTCGAACGGTTCGGATGGGGGGTGAGCAGTTCTTC.

The gene calls are TRBV24-1 and TRBJ2-2; perhaps TRBD1 as D (6 bases). V gave up 3 bases and J gave up 6 bases, with 13 bases separating them. Germline assignment: CDR1 KGHDR and CDR2 SFDVKD. The CDR3 sequence is 15 residues long. In DNA form, the CDR3 reads TGTGCCACCAGTGATCAAGGGACACTCCCCGGGGAGCTGTTTTTT. Translation gives CATSDQGTLPGELFF.

The chain couples TRBV9 to TRBJ1-3; 7 bases line up with TRBD1. The V and J ends lost 5 bases and 0 bases, in that order; junction bases with no gene match: 2. Germline V gene data show CDR1 as SGDLS and CDR2 as YYNGEE. The length of the CDR3 is 14 residues. The CDR3 is CASSWTGSGNTIYF. CDR3 nucleotides: TGTGCCAGCAGTTGGACAGGCTCTGGAAACACCATATATTTT.

V and J are TRBV6-5 and TRBJ1-5; TRBD1 agrees at 9 bases. Germline assignment: CDR1 MNHEY and CDR2 SVGAGI. The CDR3 runs 16 residues. Trimming removed 0 bases from V and 3 bases from J; junction bases left unmatched: 3. In nucleotides, the CDR3 is TGTGCCAGCAGTTACTCCGGGACAGGGCTCAATCAGCCCCAGCATTTT. It yields the protein CASSYSGTGLNQPQHF.

This clone was counted once. V usage is TRBV30 and J usage is TRBJ2-5; tentative D call: TRBD2 (6 bases). V was clipped by 4 bases and J by 10 bases, with 19 bases between them. CDR1 and CDR2 (germline): GTSNPN, SVGIG (reference sequence). The CDR3 runs 13 residues. The CDR3 loop is CAWNDLGRGVQYF. The DNA of the CDR3 is TGTGCCTGGAATGACCTGGGGCGGGGTGTCCAGTACTTC.

V and J are TRBV12-3 or TRBV12-4 and TRBJ2-5; possible D gene TRBD2, 5 bases. This CDR3 region has 12 residues. V was pared by 10 bases and J by 7 bases, with 16 bases between. CDR3: CANQRAAGTQYF. CDR3 nucleotide sequence: TGTGCCAACCAAAGAGCGGCGGGGACCCAGTACTTC.

The chain combines TRBV28 with TRBJ2-3; the D is unclear. Germline lookup yields CDR1 MDHEN and CDR2 SYDVKM. Trimming shortened V by 8 bases and J by 2 bases, and 14 bases separated the two germline ends. CDR3 length: 14 residues. CDR3: CASVARSLTDTQYF. CDR3 DNA: TGTGCCAGCGTTGCCCGGTCCCTCACAGATACGCAGTATTTT.

The chain is built from TRBV5-1 and TRBJ2-6; 7 positions agree with TRBD2. J gave up 4 bases and V 4 bases, and 5 bases lay outside the gene matches. The CDR3 runs 15 residues. CDR1 SGHRS and CDR2 YFSETQ come from the germline V gene. CDR3 DNA sequence: TGCGCCAGCAGCCCAAGCGGGGTAGGGGCCAACGTCCTGACTTTC. Amino acid sequence: CASSPSGVGANVLTF. The full variable domain, in which reference TRBV5-1 and TRBJ2-6 provide the parts outside the CDR3, is KAGVTQTPRYLIKTRGQQVTLSCSPISGHRSVSWYQQTPGQGLQFLFEYFSETQRNKGNFPGRFSGRQFSNSRSEMNVSTLELGDSALYLCASSPSGVGANVLTFGAGSRLTVL.

J is TRBJ2-1 and V is TRBV4-2, with 8 bases identical to TRBD2. The V segment lost 4 bases and the J segment 2 bases; nucleotides outside the gene matches: 1. The CDR3 totals 14 residues. Looked up from germline, CDR1 is LGHNA and CDR2 is YNFKEQ. CDR3 in amino acids: CASSLLAAYNEQFF. The CDR3 DNA sequence: TGTGCCAGCAGCCTACTAGCGGCCTACAATGAGCAGTTCTTC.

This chain connects TRBV27 to TRBJ1-1, with D perhaps matching TRBD1 (6 bases). CDR1 is MNHEY, CDR2 SMNVEV, per germline (reference sequence). Trimming stripped 6 bases from V and 0 bases from J, with 14 bases between. The CDR3 has 15 amino acids. CDR3 sequence: CASSSSGQLNTEAFF. In DNA, the CDR3 is TGTGCCAGCAGCTCGTCGGGACAACTGAACACTGAAGCTTTCTTT.